This is a list of T cell receptor beta chains from one sample in a study of blood T cell repertoires in COVID-19. The protocol was immunoSEQ multiplex PCR, while the TCRdb copy is restricted to in-frame clones and leaves out a portion. The sample includes tens of thousands of clones, around two thirds of them seen just once. Sequencing was carried out using peripheral blood. These receptors all come from a human donor with acute or convalescent COVID-19. The donor label of this sample is uncertain. Each CDR3 is given with its conserved first and last residue. The D gene is left open where the match is weak. Size values are once, few and many counts, or a class for expanded clones, and some rows have none.

D gene | clone size | J gene | V gene | CDR3 protein | CDR3 DNA
. | . | TRBJ1-2 | TRBV6-5 | CASSSGNYGYTF | TGTGCCAGCAGTTCGGGTAACTATGGCTACACCTTC
. | . | TRBJ1-2 | TRBV14 | CASSQVGRGYDGYTF | TGTGCCAGCAGCCAAGTAGGGAGGGGCTACGATGGCTACACCTTC
. | once | TRBJ1-5 | TRBV28 | CASSFAGAEQPQHF | TGTGCCAGCAGTTTTGCGGGGGCGGAACAGCCCCAGCATTTT
TRBD2 | . | TRBJ2-2 | TRBV7-2 | CASSFLLAGAANTGELFF | TGTGCCAGCAGCTTCCTACTAGCGGGGGCCGCTAACACCGGGGAGCTGTTTTTT
TRBD2 | . | TRBJ2-1 | TRBV11-2 | CASSTTSGSYNEQFF | TGTGCCAGCAGCACCACTAGCGGGAGCTACAATGAGCAGTTCTTC
TRBD2 | . | TRBJ2-5 | TRBV7-2 | CASSPPRISGRQTQYF | TGTGCCAGCAGCCCGCCGAGGATTAGCGGGAGGCAGACCCAGTACTTC
. | . | TRBJ2-2 | TRBV2 | CASRRGGALGELFF | TGTGCCAGCAGGCGGGGCGGGGCGCTGGGGGAGCTGTTTTTT
. | . | TRBJ2-7 | TRBV1 | CTSSQDIYEQYF | TGCACCAGCAGCCAAGACATCTACGAGCAGTACTTC
. | few | TRBJ1-2 | TRBV29-1 | CSSFRQNYGYTF | TGCAGCTCGTTCAGACAGAACTATGGCTACACCTTC
. | few | TRBJ2-4 | TRBV6-5 | CASSPRQGGNIQYF | TGTGCCAGCAGTCCCCGACAGGGAGGAAACATTCAGTACTTC
. | few | TRBJ2-2 | TRBV6-2/TRBV6-3 | CASSYSSTNTGELFF | TGTGCCAGCAGTTACTCGAGCACGAACACCGGGGAGCTGTTTTTT
. | few | TRBJ1-5 | TRBV18 | CASSQTRRDSNQPQHF | TGTGCCAGCTCACAGACACGCCGAGATAGCAATCAGCCCCAGCATTTT
. | . | TRBJ1-1 | TRBV18 | CASSPSTGVLEAFF | TGTGCCAGCTCACCATCTACGGGTGTTCTAGAAGCTTTCTTT
TRBD2 | . | TRBJ2-1 | TRBV18 | CASSPRSSGNYNEQFF | TGTGCCAGCTCACCACGTTCTAGCGGGAACTACAATGAGCAGTTCTTC
. | . | TRBJ1-5 | TRBV5-4 | CASSLGGTASSNQPQHF | TGTGCCAGCAGCTTGGGCGGGACGGCCTCTAGCAATCAGCCCCAGCATTTT
. | few | TRBJ1-2 | TRBV3-1/TRBV3-2 | CASSPRGAEPGYGYTF | TGTGCCAGCAGCCCCCGCGGGGCCGAGCCCGGCTATGGCTACACCTTC
. | few | TRBJ2-1 | TRBV7-3 | CASSRQSVSEQFF | TGTGCCAGCAGCCGCCAAAGCGTCAGCGAGCAGTTCTTC
TRBD1 | . | TRBJ1-6 | TRBV7-2 | CASGKQGGDNSPLHF | TGTGCCAGCGGGAAACAGGGGGGTGATAATTCACCCCTCCACTTT
. | . | TRBJ2-2 | TRBV18 | CASSPLHSKTPGTGELFF | TGTGCCAGCTCACCACTTCATTCGAAGACTCCGGGGACCGGGGAGCTGTTTTTT
. | . | TRBJ2-3 | TRBV7-2 | CASSPSGPDTQYF | TGTGCCAGCAGCCCCTCCGGTCCAGATACGCAGTATTTT
. | . | TRBJ1-3 | TRBV9 | CASSVGPSRAGNTIYF | TGTGCCAGCAGCGTAGGGCCAAGCAGGGCTGGAAACACCATATATTTT
. | . | TRBJ2-2 | TRBV3-1/TRBV3-2 | CASSPRTNTGELFF | TGTGCCAGCAGCCCGCGGACGAACACCGGGGAGCTGTTTTTT
. | . | TRBJ1-6 | TRBV19 | CASSGQSGMPLHF | TGTGCCAGCTCAGGACAGTCCGGAATGCCCCTCCACTTT
. | few | TRBJ1-2 | TRBV6-4 | CASSDRGTGSVVGYTF | TGTGCCAGCAGTGACAGGGGGACGGGCTCGGTAGTTGGCTACACCTTC